This T cell receptor beta chain stems from a study of type 1 regulatory T cells (dated by TCRdb to the early 2020s). About the full investigation: An in vitro protocol by which a Tr1-enriched, alloantigen-specific CD4 T cell product named T-allo10 was generated was characterized in the study. T-allo10 was being evaluated clinically in patients with hematological malignancies who were receiving allogeneic hematopoietic stem cell transplantation. Paper-wide results and their limitations: Compared with non-Tr1 cells, Tr1 cells had a narrower TCR repertoire, and the study took this difference to reflect clonal expansion driven by alloantigen.

This sample was sequenced with an Illumina MiSeq. TCRdb reworked the public reads: Q25 trimming with fastp, MiXCR clone assembly, productive beta chains retained. Merged by CDR3 protein, the rows form single entries marked with the most common genes and DNA. In all, the sample holds tens of thousands of distinct CDR3 sequences, and roughly 20% of those were seen once. Roughly 8% of the sample is in the top ten clones. Only one count was recorded for this clonotype. The specificity of this receptor is unknown. Base qualities are not at hand, and no much larger clone is one base apart. One read represents weak support. The cysteine opens and the phenylalanine closes a CDR3 of 13 amino acids. Only the CDR3 DNA is retained, 39 bases long and in frame from the first base. The germline V gene (reference sequence) provides CDR1 MNHEY and CDR2 SMNVEV. The germline ends are 13 bases apart after V is trimmed by 10 bases and J by 0 bases.

The receptor was isolated from a human donor in good health. Recombination connected TRBV27 to TRBJ2-7, with the D gene uncertain. Sequencing input: cultured type 1 regulatory T (Tr1) cells, either the whole culture or a sorted fraction (not recorded which). Read against the paper, the sample's cell subset or site label means: type 1 regulatory T cells sorted from the T-allo10 product. The nucleotides are TGTGCCACCATGCGACATCCCTCCTACGAGCAGTACTTC. This sequence encodes CATMRHPSYEQYF.